Shown below are 21 T cell receptor beta chains from a single sample sequenced in a study of shared clonotypes between healthy human individuals. Assay used: immunoSEQ multiplex PCR; TCRdb lists only in-frame clones, some missing. The profile shows roughly 2.2 million clones, about 90% of them singletons. The specimen was naive CD4+ T cells from PBMCs. Subset: CD45RA+ positively selected. These TCRs come from a man between 18 and 29 years old in good health. Some clones in this sample may be carry-over from other donors' samples.

This clone appeared once. J is TRBJ2-2 and V is TRBV7-6; 10 bases agree with TRBD1. J was trimmed by 5 bases and V by 4 bases; bases with no gene match: 7. This CDR3 spans 16 amino acids. CDR1 SGHVS and CDR2 FNYEAQ come from the germline V gene. The CDR3 sequence is CASSYGTGDFTGELFF. CDR3 bases: TGTGCCAGCAGCTACGGGACAGGGGATTTTACCGGGGAGCTGTTTTTT.

For the CDR3, the DNA is TGTGCCAGCGCCCGGACTAGCGGCACAGATACGCAGTATTTT. This translates into CASARTSGTDTQYF. The chain is built from TRBV27 and TRBJ2-3, with 9 bases aligning to TRBD2. Germline V gene sequence: CDR1 MNHEY, CDR2 SMNVEV (reference sequence). The CDR3 has 14 amino acids. V shed 8 bases, J shed 1 base, and the junction held 4 bases outside the gene matches.

V gene TRBV5-6 combines with J gene TRBJ2-7, with TRBD2 as a possible D gene (5 bases). CDR1 and CDR2 from the germline V gene are SGHDT and YYEEEE. V was clipped by 2 bases and J by 0 bases, with 9 bases between them. CDR3 length equals 14 residues. Here the CDR3 reads CASSFLGSSYEQYF. CDR3 coding DNA: TGTGCCAGCAGCTTTTTGGGGAGCTCCTACGAGCAGTACTTC.

The rearrangement uses TRBV9 and TRBJ2-7; TRBD2 aligns across 7 bases. CDR1 is SGDLS, CDR2 YYNGEE, per germline. This CDR3 contains 15 residues. The junction had 10 bases not matched to a gene; V was cut back by 2 bases and J by 5 bases. The CDR3 is CASSVGGRELNEQYF. CDR3 sequence (DNA): TGTGCCAGCAGCGTTGGTGGGCGGGAGCTCAACGAGCAGTACTTC.

J is TRBJ2-1 and V is TRBV6-4; D possibly corresponds to TRBD1 (5 bases). V lost 7 bases and J lost 0, with 13 bases in between. Per the germline V gene, CDR1 is MRHNA and CDR2 is SNTAGT. CDR3 length equals 15 residues. CDR3 sequence (DNA): TGTGCCAGCATCGGCGACAGTAGCTCCTACAATGAGCAGTTCTTC. This gives the protein CASIGDSSSYNEQFF.

To note about this clone: Other DNA sequences in the same sample also yield this CDR3. The CDR3 here is CAWSVRGDQPQHF. Written as DNA, the CDR3 is TGTGCCTGGAGTGTCAGGGGGGATCAGCCCCAGCATTTT. The chain uses TRBV30 and TRBJ1-5, with TRBD1 identical over 7 bases. With V trimmed by 0 bases and J by 5 bases, 1 base remained unmatched. Germline values: CDR1 GTSNPN, CDR2 SVGIG (reference sequence). The CDR3 has 13 residues.

The chain couples TRBV19 to TRBJ1-4; TRBD1 might be the D (6 bases). The CDR3 extends over 15 amino acids. The germline V gene encodes CDR1 LNHDA and CDR2 SQIVND (reference sequence). V lost 5 bases and J lost 5, with 15 bases in between. This chain's CDR3 is CASSPRVGTNEKLFF. The DNA of the CDR3 is TGTGCCAGTAGTCCGCGGGTCGGGACAAATGAAAAACTGTTTTTT.

A word on this clone: Other DNA variants within this sample encode the same CDR3. This chain connects TRBV6-5 to TRBJ1-5; perhaps TRBD1 as D (6 bases). Trimming left V 3 bases short and J 0 bases short, with 9 bases between. The CDR3 is 15 amino acids. The V gene's germline CDR1 is MNHEY and CDR2 SVGAGI. This chain's CDR3 is CASSYDRNSNQPQHF. The CDR3 DNA follows: TGTGCCAGCAGTTATGACAGGAATAGCAATCAGCCCCAGCATTTT.

The chain combines TRBV20-1 with TRBJ1-1; D call uncertain. This CDR3 region has 11 residues. Germline V gene data show CDR1 as DFQATT and CDR2 as SNEGSKA (reference sequence). Trimming took off 3 bases at V and 8 bases at J, with 10 bases between the two ends. The CDR3 bases are TGCAGTGCTAGGGTTGTCCCAGAAGCTTTCTTT. This encodes CSARVVPEAFF.

V usage is TRBV15 and J usage is TRBJ2-1; TRBD2 matches at 13 bases. The CDR3 is made up of 15 amino acids. Trimming took 4 bases from V and 8 from J; bases not matched to a gene: 5. In germline, CDR1 is LNHNV, CDR2 YYDKDF (reference sequence). CDR3 sequence (DNA): TGTGCCACCAGCACAGGACTAGCGGGGGCTGATGAGCAGTTCTTC. This codes for CATSTGLAGADEQFF.

As for this clone: This sample includes further DNA sequences coding for the same CDR3. The chain carries TRBV5-4 and TRBJ2-5, with TRBD2 matching over 12 bases. CDR1 and CDR2 from the germline V gene are SGHNT and YYREEE (reference sequence). The CDR3 extends over 15 amino acids. The trim removed 2 bases at V and 2 bases at J, leaving 1 base unmatched. CDR3 region: CASSLGLAGQETQYF. The CDR3 region has the DNA TGTGCCAGCAGCTTAGGACTAGCGGGGCAAGAGACCCAGTACTTC.

The V call is TRBV2, the J call TRBJ1-5; D not certain. The CDR3 has 15 amino acids. The V end was cut by 1 base, the J end by 3 bases, with 10 bases between. Germline V lookup: CDR1 SNHLY, CDR2 FYNNEI. The DNA for the CDR3 is TGTGCCAGCAGTGAAGGGAGGACCCCCAATCAGCCCCAGCATTTT. This sequence encodes CASSEGRTPNQPQHF.

This chain uses TRBV19 with TRBJ1-2; 7 bases match TRBD1. The germline V gene encodes CDR1 LNHDA and CDR2 SQIVND (reference sequence). This CDR3 has 16 amino acids. The V and J ends lost 2 bases and 2 bases, in that order; junction bases with no gene match: 8. This CDR3 reads CASSIYGDRSNYGYTF. In nucleotides, the CDR3 is TGTGCCAGTAGTATATACGGGGACAGATCAAACTATGGCTACACCTTC.

This clone has a handful of counts. The rearrangement uses TRBV6-6 and TRBJ1-2, with 7 bases fitting TRBD1. V gave up 11 bases and J gave up 3 bases; unmatched junction bases: 15. The CDR3 extends over 15 amino acids. Germline V CDR1 and CDR2: MNHNY, SVGAGI (reference sequence). This CDR3 reads CAANTVGTADYGYTF. In nucleotides, the CDR3 is TGTGCCGCCAACACTGTTGGGACAGCCGACTATGGCTACACCTTC.

Notes on this clone: The junction shows a germline mismatch at one end, possibly a read error. The chain couples TRBV9 to TRBJ1-5; D is perhaps TRBD1 (5 bases). The germline V gene encodes CDR1 SGDLS and CDR2 YYNGEE. There are 14 residues in the CDR3. The CDR3 DNA follows: TGTGCCAGCAGCTCCGGTGGAGGAGCGGGGCCCCGGCATTTT. Translation: CASSSGGGAGPRHF.

This clone has more than one count but fewer than ten. The same CDR3 can be traced to other DNA sequences in this sample. CDR3 coding DNA: TGTGCCAGCAGTGGTCAGGGGAACACTGAAGCTTTCTTT. This sequence encodes CASSGQGNTEAFF. The rearrangement uses TRBV2 and TRBJ1-1; maybe TRBD1 (5 bases). The CDR3 contains 13 residues. Trimming pared 4 bases from V and 1 base from J, leaving 7 bases between. CDR1 and CDR2 (germline): SNHLY, FYNNEI. The variable domain in full, with the rest retrieved from reference TRBV2 and TRBJ1-1, is EPEVTQTPSHQVTQMGQEVILRCVPISNHLYFYWYRQILGQKVEFLVSFYNNEISEKSEIFDDQFSVERPDGSNFTLKIRSTKLEDSAMYFCASSGQGNTEAFFGQGTRLTVV.

The chain is built from TRBV7-6 and TRBJ2-5; a weak D match, TRBD2 (7 bases). The V gene lost 5 bases and the J gene lost 3 bases, with 25 bases spanning the gap. The CDR3 is made up of 18 amino acids. The germline V gene has CDR1 SGHVS and CDR2 FNYEAQ. CDR3 DNA: TGTGCCAGCAGCCCCCGAGGGGGAGGGGTGGGGAAAAAAGAGACCCAGTACTTC. Translation: CASSPRGGGVGKKETQYF.

The genes are TRBV5-1 and TRBJ2-2; no clear D. The ends were cut back, 0 bases at V and 6 bases at J, with 6 bases in the middle. The V gene's germline CDR1 is SGHRS and CDR2 YFSETQ. The CDR3 is 13 amino acids. This CDR3 reads CASSLASAGELFF. CDR3 nucleotides: TGCGCCAGCAGCTTGGCCTCGGCCGGGGAGCTGTTTTTT.

The chain recombines TRBV6-1 with TRBJ2-5, with a tentative D call TRBD2 (5 bases). The CDR3 sequence is 12 residues long. Germline CDR1 reads MNHNS; CDR2 reads SASEGT. V dropped 7 bases and J dropped 5 bases, with 11 bases sitting between them. CDR3 nucleotides: TGTGCCAGCATTAGTACTAGGGAGACCCAGTACTTC. This gives the protein CASISTRETQYF.

This clone has more than one count but fewer than ten. Written as DNA, the CDR3 is TGTGCCAGCAGCGCGACGATGGAGGGCCCTGAAGCTTTCTTT. This encodes CASSATMEGPEAFF. The rearrangement joins TRBV7-9 to TRBJ1-1; D uncertain. The CDR3 runs 14 residues. V gave up 5 bases and J gave up 6 bases, with 16 bases separating them. Germline CDR1 is SEHNR and CDR2 is FQNEAQ (reference sequence).

The V call is TRBV6-1, the J call TRBJ2-7; D is perhaps TRBD1 or TRBD2 (5 bases each). Trimming removed 6 bases from V and 0 bases from J, with 9 bases in between. This CDR3 comprises 13 residues. Germline values: CDR1 MNHNS, CDR2 SASEGT. CDR3 nucleotide sequence: TGTGCCAGCAGACGGGACCTCTCCTACGAGCAGTACTTC. Protein: CASRRDLSYEQYF.